A selection of T cell receptor beta chains follows, all from one sample in a study of T cell responses to AZD1222 COVID-19 vaccine. Measured with immunoSEQ multiplex PCR; TCRdb has only the in-frame clones, and not every one. The sample shows 90,000 to 120,000 clones, around nine tenths of them seen only once. Specimen: peripheral blood, collected 28 days after the second dose of the MenACWY control vaccine. Receptors originate from an adult who received the MenACWY meningococcal vaccine as a control. Each CDR3 is given with its conserved first and last residue. The order of the fields is CDR3 protein, CDR3 DNA, V gene, J gene, D gene, clone size. A D gene is named only where the DNA matches it firmly. The size of a clone is reported for some rows only, either as once, few or many, or as a class for expanded clones.

CDR3 protein: CASSPRGGRNEQFF; CDR3 DNA: TGTGCCAGCAGTCCCCGGGGGGGCCGCAACGAGCAGTTCTTC; V gene: TRBV6-5; J gene: TRBJ2-1; D gene: TRBD2; clone size: .
CDR3 protein: CASSQDRYGYTF; CDR3 DNA: TGCGCCAGCAGCCAAGATAGGTATGGCTACACCTTC; V gene: TRBV4-1; J gene: TRBJ1-2; D gene: .; clone size: .
CDR3 protein: CASSPRYEQFF; CDR3 DNA: TGTGCCAGCAGTCCCCGCTATGAGCAGTTCTTC; V gene: TRBV12-3/TRBV12-4; J gene: TRBJ2-1; D gene: .; clone size: .
CDR3 protein: CASKNTGYYGYTF; CDR3 DNA: TGTGCCAGCAAAAACACAGGGTACTATGGCTACACCTTC; V gene: TRBV2; J gene: TRBJ1-2; D gene: .; clone size: .
CDR3 protein: CASCLAGGAKFHEQFF; CDR3 DNA: TGTGCCAGCTGCCTTGCCGGGGGGGCTAAGTTCCATGAGCAGTTCTTC; V gene: TRBV6-2/TRBV6-3; J gene: TRBJ2-1; D gene: TRBD2; clone size: .
CDR3 protein: CASSQKCARQDHEQYF; CDR3 DNA: TGCGCCAGCAGTCAAAAGTGCGCTCGACAGGACCACGAGCAGTACTTC; V gene: TRBV23-1; J gene: TRBJ2-7; D gene: .; clone size: .
CDR3 protein: CASSPSDRAQPQHF; CDR3 DNA: TGCGCCAGCAGTCCGTCGGACAGGGCCCAGCCCCAGCATTTT; V gene: TRBV10-2; J gene: TRBJ1-5; D gene: TRBD1; clone size: .
CDR3 protein: CAPSAGGGTNQPQHF; CDR3 DNA: TGCGCCCCCAGCGCTGGGGGGGGTACCAATCAGCCCCAGCATTTT; V gene: TRBV5-1; J gene: TRBJ1-5; D gene: .; clone size: .
CDR3 protein: CASNPGDLSRANVLTF; CDR3 DNA: TGTGCCAGCAACCCCGGGGACCTCTCTCGGGCCAACGTCCTGACTTTC; V gene: TRBV7-9; J gene: TRBJ2-6; D gene: .; clone size: .
CDR3 protein: CAISPGQGGSSYEQYF; CDR3 DNA: TGTGCCATCAGTCCCGGACAGGGGGGCAGCTCCTACGAGCAGTACTTC; V gene: TRBV10-3; J gene: TRBJ2-7; D gene: TRBD1; clone size: .
CDR3 protein: CASSKSGTEGYEQYF; CDR3 DNA: TGTGCCAGTAGTAAGTCAGGTACGGAAGGCTACGAGCAGTACTTC; V gene: TRBV19; J gene: TRBJ2-7; D gene: .; clone size: .
CDR3 protein: CASSHTGTGIQPQHF; CDR3 DNA: TGTGCCAGCAGTCACACCGGGACAGGAATTCAGCCCCAGCATTTT; V gene: TRBV28; J gene: TRBJ1-5; D gene: TRBD1; clone size: .
CDR3 protein: CASSTEEGLFYGYTF; CDR3 DNA: TGTGCCAGCAGCACGGAGGAGGGCCTCTTCTATGGCTACACCTTC; V gene: TRBV5-8; J gene: TRBJ1-2; D gene: .; clone size: .
CDR3 protein: CASSQVAGAHEKLFF; CDR3 DNA: TGTGCCAGCAGCCAAGTGGCAGGGGCGCATGAAAAACTGTTTTTT; V gene: TRBV4-2; J gene: TRBJ1-4; D gene: .; clone size: .
CDR3 protein: CASSQEASGGVGETQYF; CDR3 DNA: TGTGCCAGCAGCCAAGAAGCTAGCGGGGGGGTAGGAGAGACCCAGTACTTC; V gene: TRBV4-2; J gene: TRBJ2-5; D gene: TRBD2; clone size: once
CDR3 protein: CASGQEATNEKLFF; CDR3 DNA: TGTGCCAGCGGGCAGGAAGCAACTAATGAAAAACTGTTTTTT; V gene: TRBV28; J gene: TRBJ1-4; D gene: .; clone size: .
CDR3 protein: CAMGAQETQYF; CDR3 DNA: TGTGCCATGGGAGCCCAAGAGACCCAGTACTTC; V gene: TRBV7-8; J gene: TRBJ2-5; D gene: .; clone size: .
CDR3 protein: CASSLGTASYNEQFF; CDR3 DNA: TGTGCCAGCAGCTTGGGGACAGCCTCCTACAATGAGCAGTTCTTC; V gene: TRBV7-2; J gene: TRBJ2-1; D gene: TRBD1; clone size: few
CDR3 protein: CASSLEAGRNSPLHF; CDR3 DNA: TGTGCCAGCAGCTTAGAGGCAGGGAGGAATTCACCCCTCCACTTT; V gene: TRBV7-2; J gene: TRBJ1-6; D gene: .; clone size: .
CDR3 protein: CASRGPREQFF; CDR3 DNA: TGCGCCAGCAGGGGACCCCGGGAGCAGTTCTTC; V gene: TRBV10-2; J gene: TRBJ2-1; D gene: .; clone size: .
CDR3 protein: CASSEQGSSYGYTF; CDR3 DNA: TGTGCCAGCAGTGAACAGGGGTCTAGCTATGGCTACACCTTC; V gene: TRBV2; J gene: TRBJ1-2; D gene: .; clone size: .
CDR3 protein: CASSPQLQETQYF; CDR3 DNA: TGTGCCAGCAGCCCTCAGCTACAAGAGACCCAGTACTTC; V gene: TRBV11-2; J gene: TRBJ2-5; D gene: .; clone size: once
CDR3 protein: CASSPSGTSGGPRRTQYF; CDR3 DNA: TGTGCCAGCAGCCCTAGCGGGACTAGCGGGGGCCCCCGGAGGACCCAGTACTTC; V gene: TRBV3-1/TRBV3-2; J gene: TRBJ2-5; D gene: TRBD2; clone size: .
CDR3 protein: CASSLRGRDYEQYF; CDR3 DNA: TGTGCCAGCAGCCTCCGAGGTAGGGACTACGAGCAGTACTTC; V gene: TRBV7-9; J gene: TRBJ2-7; D gene: .; clone size: .
CDR3 protein: CASSESGGTGYTF; CDR3 DNA: TGTGCCAGCAGTGAATCGGGGGGCACTGGCTACACCTTC; V gene: TRBV6-4; J gene: TRBJ1-2; D gene: .; clone size: few
CDR3 protein: CASSLEAGGHGYTF; CDR3 DNA: TGCGCCAGCAGCTTGGAGGCAGGGGGGCATGGCTACACCTTC; V gene: TRBV5-1; J gene: TRBJ1-2; D gene: TRBD1; clone size: once
CDR3 protein: CASSPPEVYRFITNYGYTF; CDR3 DNA: TGTGCCAGCTCACCACCGGAGGTGTACAGGTTCATAACTAACTATGGCTACACCTTC; V gene: TRBV18; J gene: TRBJ1-2; D gene: .; clone size: .
CDR3 protein: CASSQGRVDTEAFF; CDR3 DNA: TGTGCCAGCAGCCAAGGCAGGGTGGACACTGAAGCTTTCTTT; V gene: TRBV4-2; J gene: TRBJ1-1; D gene: .; clone size: .
CDR3 protein: CASSNPGTGELFF; CDR3 DNA: TGTGCCAGTAGTAATCCGGGCACCGGGGAGCTGTTTTTT; V gene: TRBV19; J gene: TRBJ2-2; D gene: .; clone size: .
CDR3 protein: CASSAMPISTDTQYF; CDR3 DNA: TGTGCCAGCAGCGCGATGCCGATTAGCACAGATACGCAGTATTTT; V gene: TRBV9; J gene: TRBJ2-3; D gene: .; clone size: .
CDR3 protein: CASQATRQETQYF; CDR3 DNA: TGTGCCAGTCAAGCTACTAGGCAAGAGACCCAGTACTTC; V gene: TRBV19; J gene: TRBJ2-5; D gene: .; clone size: .
CDR3 protein: CASSLDYYGYTF; CDR3 DNA: TGTGCCAGCAGTTTAGATTACTATGGCTACACCTTC; V gene: TRBV28; J gene: TRBJ1-2; D gene: .; clone size: few
CDR3 protein: CASSSGDRSYQETQYF; CDR3 DNA: TGTGCCAGCAGCTCTGGGGACAGGTCGTACCAAGAGACCCAGTACTTC; V gene: TRBV5-4; J gene: TRBJ2-5; D gene: TRBD1; clone size: .
CDR3 protein: CAWRRGGSGAEAFF; CDR3 DNA: TGTGCCTGGCGGCGAGGGGGTAGCGGCGCTGAAGCTTTCTTT; V gene: TRBV30; J gene: TRBJ1-1; D gene: .; clone size: .
CDR3 protein: CASSLRATNTGELFF; CDR3 DNA: TGTGCCAGCAGCTTACGTGCAACGAACACCGGGGAGCTGTTTTTT; V gene: TRBV7-3; J gene: TRBJ2-2; D gene: .; clone size: .
CDR3 protein: CASSLGTRGSTDTQYF; CDR3 DNA: TGTGCCAGCAGTTTAGGCACCCGGGGGAGCACAGATACGCAGTATTTT; V gene: TRBV27; J gene: TRBJ2-3; D gene: .; clone size: once
CDR3 protein: CASRPWTGEYGYTF; CDR3 DNA: TGTGCCAGCAGACCTTGGACAGGGGAGTATGGCTACACCTTC; V gene: TRBV27; J gene: TRBJ1-2; D gene: TRBD1; clone size: .
CDR3 protein: CASRTGASYEQYF; CDR3 DNA: TGTGCCAGCAGGACAGGGGCATCCTACGAGCAGTACTTC; V gene: TRBV12-3/TRBV12-4; J gene: TRBJ2-7; D gene: TRBD1; clone size: .
CDR3 protein: CASSQRDGDGYTF; CDR3 DNA: TGTGCCAGCAGTCAACGGGACGGGGATGGCTACACCTTC; V gene: TRBV6-1; J gene: TRBJ1-2; D gene: .; clone size: .
CDR3 protein: CAWSLGGQGDSPLHF; CDR3 DNA: TGTGCCTGGAGTCTCGGGGGGCAGGGGGATTCACCCCTCCACTTT; V gene: TRBV30; J gene: TRBJ1-6; D gene: TRBD1; clone size: .
CDR3 protein: CASSLGRDRANSPLHF; CDR3 DNA: TGTGCCAGCAGCTTGGGCCGGGACAGGGCAAATTCACCCCTCCACTTT; V gene: TRBV5-5; J gene: TRBJ1-6; D gene: TRBD1; clone size: .
CDR3 protein: CASSQVSETQYF; CDR3 DNA: TGTGCCAGCAGCCAAGTATCCGAGACCCAGTACTTC; V gene: TRBV3-1/TRBV3-2; J gene: TRBJ2-5; D gene: .; clone size: .